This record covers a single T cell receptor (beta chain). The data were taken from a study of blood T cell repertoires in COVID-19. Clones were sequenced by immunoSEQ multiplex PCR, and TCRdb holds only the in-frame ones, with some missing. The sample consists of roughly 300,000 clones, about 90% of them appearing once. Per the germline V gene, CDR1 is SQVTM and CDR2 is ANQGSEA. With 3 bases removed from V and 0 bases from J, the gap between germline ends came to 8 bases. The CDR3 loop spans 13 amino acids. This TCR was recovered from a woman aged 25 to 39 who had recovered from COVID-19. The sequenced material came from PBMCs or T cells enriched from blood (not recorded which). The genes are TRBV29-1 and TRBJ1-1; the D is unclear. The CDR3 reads CSVEGIMNTEAFF. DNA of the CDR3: TGCAGCGTTGAGGGCATCATGAACACTGAAGCTTTCTTT.